This T cell receptor beta chain was retrieved from a study of cytotoxic CD8 clonotypes in ibrutinib-treated CLL. Overall study results and limits: Contraction or stability on treatment characterized the public clonotypes, which were uncommon.

The length of the CDR3 is 14 residues. Germline V CDR1 and CDR2: ENHRY, SYGVKD. Trimming took off 7 bases at V and 1 base at J, with 13 bases between the two ends. Concerning this clone itself: Its antigen is unknown.

A 1 in 200,000 to 1 in 1 million T cell depth was the sequencing target. Measured with immunoSEQ multiplex PCR; TCRdb has only the in-frame clones, and not every one. The table shows roughly 220,000 clones, with more than 75% occurring only once. This clonotype originated in a human donor with chronic lymphocytic leukemia. The starting material was PBMCs, obtained after 12 months of ibrutinib treatment. This rearrangement joins TRBV10-3 to TRBJ1-1; D gene unclear. Written as DNA, the CDR3 is TGTGCCATCAATTTCGCGGCTTCGAACACTGAAGCTTTCTTT. Residues: CAINFAASNTEAFF.